These 29 T cell receptor beta chains share one sample of origin, sequenced in a study of T cell clonotyping in hematopoietic cell transplantation. Using immunoSEQ multiplex PCR, the repertoire was profiled, and TCRdb retains in-frame clones only, with some absent. The sample carries tens of thousands of clones, roughly 92% recorded once. Material for sequencing was peripheral blood mononuclear cells. These receptors originate from a woman aged 50 to 60 in good health. Some clones in this sample may be carry-over from other donors' samples.

The rearrangement joins TRBV13 to TRBJ1-3, with a weak D call TRBD1 (6 bases). Between the trimmed V and J ends, which lost 4 bases and 2 bases, there was a span of 21 bases. The CDR3 is 18 amino acids. From germline, CDR1 is PRHDT and CDR2 FYEKMQ (reference sequence). CDR3 bases: TGTGCCAGCAGCTCCACCCGATCACAGGGAAAGGCTGGAAACACCATATATTTT. Translation gives CASSSTRSQGKAGNTIYF.

The chain is built from TRBV10-3 and TRBJ2-3, with TRBD2 identical over 7 bases. V gave up 9 bases and J gave up 3 bases; unmatched junction bases: 9. There are 14 residues in the CDR3. The germline V gene has CDR1 ENHRY and CDR2 SYGVKD. DNA of the CDR3: TGTGCCATGCGAGCGGGGCGGGGGACAGATACGCAGTATTTT. It is translated as CAMRAGRGTDTQYF.

The V gene is TRBV30, the J gene TRBJ2-3, with 9 bases matching TRBD2. J was trimmed by 6 bases and V by 3 bases; bases with no gene match: 16. The CDR3 is 17 residues long. Germline CDR1 and CDR2: GTSNPN and SVGIG (reference sequence). In nucleotides, the CDR3 is TGTGCCTGGAGCAGTACGCGGGGGGGGACCACATCCGATACGCAGTATTTT. Translation gives CAWSSTRGGTTSDTQYF.

Sample share makes this clone medium-sized. V usage is TRBV4-2 and J usage is TRBJ1-5; the D is unclear. The germline CDR1 and CDR2 sequences are LGHNA and YNFKEQ. The CDR3 runs to 15 residues. V shed 0 bases and J shed 6 bases, with 12 bases lying between them. DNA for the CDR3: TGTGCCAGCAGCCAAGATATAACAACCGGTCAGCCCCAGCATTTT. Translation: CASSQDITTGQPQHF.

The rearrangement joins TRBV9 to TRBJ2-3, with D possibly being TRBD1 or TRBD2 (7 bases each). The germline V gene encodes CDR1 SGDLS and CDR2 YYNGEE. V was shortened by 3 bases and J by 0 bases, with 14 bases between the two germline ends. This CDR3 region has 16 residues. The CDR3 loop is CASSGSGTESTDTQYF. The DNA of the CDR3 is TGTGCCAGCAGCGGCAGCGGGACAGAAAGCACAGATACGCAGTATTTT.

The chain recombines TRBV5-4 with TRBJ2-2; D gene ambiguous. V lost 4 bases, J lost 7 bases, and 14 bases lay in between. CDR1 is SGHNT, CDR2 YYREEE, per germline (reference sequence). CDR3 length: 14 amino acids. CDR3 loop: CASSPGLGSGELFF. The CDR3 DNA reads as TGTGCCAGCAGCCCGGGCCTAGGAAGCGGGGAGCTGTTTTTT.

The rearrangement links TRBV19 to TRBJ2-5; no clear D. CDR1 is LNHDA, CDR2 SQIVND, per germline (reference sequence). The CDR3 runs to 13 residues. Trimming took 5 bases from V and 1 from J, leaving 8 bases between them. CDR3 sequence (DNA): TGTGCCAGTAGTGCGCAGGTCCAAGAGACCCAGTACTTC. Translation: CASSAQVQETQYF.

The chain carries TRBV25-1 and TRBJ2-3; possibly TRBD1 for D (6 bases). The CDR3 covers 14 residues. Germline loops: CDR1 MGHDK, CDR2 SYGVNS. Deletions cut 3 bases from V and 0 bases from J, with 7 bases between. The CDR3 loop reads CASSDRGSTDTQYF. CDR3 bases: TGTGCCAGCAGTGACAGGGGCAGCACAGATACGCAGTATTTT.

The chain recombines TRBV28 with TRBJ1-6; 8 bases align to TRBD1. Unmatched junction bases numbered 0, after V lost 2 bases and J lost 3 bases. This CDR3 is 15 amino acids long. CDR1 is MDHEN and CDR2 is SYDVKM in the germline V gene. The DNA for the CDR3 is TGTGCCAGCAGTTTAGGGACAGGCTATAATTCACCCCTCCACTTT. Translation: CASSLGTGYNSPLHF.

The chain employs TRBV19 and TRBJ2-5; 12 positions match TRBD2. CDR1 is LNHDA and CDR2 is SQIVND in the germline V gene (reference sequence). The CDR3 is 16 residues long. V trimming: 4 bases; J trimming: 0 bases; junction bases outside the gene matches: 3. The CDR3 DNA is TGTGCCAGTAGTACCGGACTAGCGGGGTACCAAGAGACCCAGTACTTC. Its translation is CASSTGLAGYQETQYF.

The chain employs TRBV7-8 and TRBJ1-5, with 9 bases aligning to TRBD1. V shed 6 bases and J 7 bases; nucleotides not matched to a gene: 7. The CDR3 covers 14 residues. Per the germline V gene, CDR1 is SGHVS and CDR2 is FQNEAQ. The CDR3 loop is CASSSDRGGQPQHF. The CDR3 nucleotides are TGTGCCAGCAGTTCGGACAGGGGTGGCCAGCCCCAGCATTTT.

V and J are TRBV5-4 and TRBJ2-1, with 14 bases that match TRBD2. The CDR3 spans 16 residues. The V and J ends lost 4 bases and 8 bases, in that order; junction bases with no gene match: 8. Germline lookup yields CDR1 SGHNT and CDR2 YYREEE (reference sequence). The DNA for the CDR3 is TGTGCCAGCAGCGGTAGACTAGCGGGGGGGCGCGATGAGCAGTTCTTC. It yields the protein CASSGRLAGGRDEQFF.

The chain is built from TRBV4-2 and TRBJ2-7, with unresolved D. The CDR3 length is 13 residues. V gave up 0 bases and J gave up 7 bases, with 10 bases separating them. CDR1 is LGHNA and CDR2 is YNFKEQ in the germline V gene. The CDR3 is CASSQEPAGEQYF. The CDR3 DNA is TGTGCCAGCAGCCAAGAGCCCGCCGGGGAGCAGTACTTC.

V usage is TRBV7-9 and J usage is TRBJ1-6; D is possibly TRBD1 (6 bases). Trimming took off 3 bases at V and 10 bases at J, with 16 bases between the two ends. CDR1 and CDR2 (germline): SEHNR, FQNEAQ (reference sequence). This CDR3 spans 15 amino acids. DNA of the CDR3: TGTGCCAGCAGCTTCGCTGGGACAAGGCCCTCACCCCTCCACTTT. Translating gives CASSFAGTRPSPLHF.

The rearrangement joins TRBV25-1 to TRBJ1-1; D is perhaps TRBD1 (5 bases). V lost 7 bases to trimming and J lost 2 bases, with 14 bases between them. Looked up from germline, CDR1 is MGHDK and CDR2 is SYGVNS. The CDR3 loop spans 14 amino acids. Written as DNA, the CDR3 is TGTGCCAGCACTGAGCCGGGGCTTAACACTGAAGCTTTCTTT. This encodes CASTEPGLNTEAFF. Drawing the rest from reference TRBV25-1 and TRBJ1-1, the complete variable domain is EADIYQTPRYLVIGTGKKITLECSQTMGHDKMYWYQQDPGMELHLIHYSYGVNSTEKGDLSSESTVSRIRTEHFPLTLESARPSHTSQYLCASTEPGLNTEAFFGQGTRLTVV.

The CDR3 loop is CASSPRTGRETQYF. CDR3 nucleotide sequence: TGTGCCAGCAGCCCCCGGACAGGGAGGGAGACCCAGTACTTC. This rearrangement joins TRBV7-2 to TRBJ2-5; 8 positions agree with TRBD1. Unmatched junction bases numbered 7, after V lost 5 bases and J lost 5 bases. CDR1 and CDR2 (germline): SGHTA, FQGNSA. The CDR3 contains 14 residues.

This sequence joins TRBV1 and TRBJ2-5. TRBV1 is tagged as a pseudogene. The CDR3 loop spans 10 amino acids. CDR3 region: CTSSQETQYF. The CDR3 DNA reads TGCACCAGCAGCCAAGAGACCCAGTACTTC.

This rearrangement joins TRBV11-3 to TRBJ1-4; 10 nucleotides match TRBD1. Trimming cost V 4 bases and J 4 bases; bases outside gene matches: 6. This CDR3 has 16 amino acids. Germline-derived CDR1 and CDR2 are SGHNT and YENEEA. CDR3 sequence (DNA): TGTGCCAGCAGCTCGAGACAGGGGGCCAATAATGAAAAACTGTTTTTT. Amino acid sequence: CASSSRQGANNEKLFF.

V gene TRBV27 combines with J gene TRBJ1-1; no firm D call. The CDR3 is 15 amino acids. V lost 5 bases, J lost 1 base, and 14 bases lay in between. Germline values: CDR1 MNHEY, CDR2 SMNVEV (reference sequence). CDR3: CASSINDPGNTEAFF. For the CDR3, the DNA is TGTGCCAGCAGTATCAATGACCCAGGGAACACTGAAGCTTTCTTT.

The rearrangement uses TRBV6-1 and TRBJ2-5; 10 nucleotides agree with TRBD1. V shed 6 bases, J shed 1 base, and the junction held 5 bases outside the gene matches. Per the germline V gene, CDR1 is MNHNS and CDR2 is SASEGT. The CDR3 has 15 residues. The CDR3 region has the DNA TGTGCCAGCAGGAGGACAGGGGGTTTCCAAGAGACCCAGTACTTC. It translates to CASRRTGGFQETQYF.

The gene calls are TRBV27 and TRBJ2-7, with D possibly TRBD2 on 5 matching bases. The germline V gene has CDR1 MNHEY and CDR2 SMNVEV (reference sequence). V was cut by 5 bases and J by 3 bases, with 11 bases left in between. The CDR3 is 13 residues long. CDR3 in amino acids: CASSLAGDYEQYF. DNA of the CDR3: TGTGCCAGCAGTCTCGCCGGGGACTACGAGCAGTACTTC.

The V gene is TRBV7-2, the J gene TRBJ1-2; a weak D match, TRBD1 (5 bases). Trimming took 3 bases from V and 3 from J, leaving 11 bases between them. Germline V gene data show CDR1 as SGHTA and CDR2 as FQGNSA. CDR3 length equals 14 residues. This CDR3 reads CASSFGGGYYGYTF. CDR3 nucleotides: TGTGCCAGCAGCTTTGGTGGGGGGTACTATGGCTACACCTTC.

The chain has TRBV28 and TRBJ2-7; 7 bases align to TRBD1. This CDR3 region has 15 residues. The germline gives CDR1 MDHEN, CDR2 SYDVKM. V was pared by 2 bases and J by 11 bases, with 15 bases of the junction left unmatched. CDR3 residues: CASSLHSEKDRSKYF. Written as DNA, the CDR3 is TGTGCCAGCAGTTTACACTCCGAGAAGGACAGGTCGAAGTACTTC.

This rearrangement joins TRBV19 to TRBJ2-3; 14 nucleotides match TRBD2. Germline CDR1 and CDR2: LNHDA and SQIVND (reference sequence). J was trimmed by 6 bases and V by 6 bases; bases with no gene match: 8. The CDR3 runs 16 residues. The CDR3 is CASSPTSGGARDTQYF. The CDR3 nucleotides read TGTGCCAGTAGCCCGACTAGCGGGGGGGCCCGGGATACGCAGTATTTT.

The chain carries TRBV11-2 and TRBJ1-4; 7 nucleotides line up with TRBD1. Germline values: CDR1 SGHAT, CDR2 FQNNGV. CDR3 length: 15 amino acids. J gave up 3 bases and V 6 bases, and 7 bases lay outside the gene matches. The CDR3 DNA reads as TGTGCCAGCAGACCCAGGGGGTTTGCTAATGAAAAACTGTTTTTT. Protein sequence: CASRPRGFANEKLFF. Together with reference TRBV11-2 and TRBJ1-4, the CDR3 gives the full variable domain: EAGVAQSPRYKIIEKRQSVAFWCNPISGHATLYWYQQILGQGPKLLIQFQNNGVVDDSQLPKDRFSAERLKGVDSTLKIQPAKLEDSAVYLCASRPRGFANEKLFFGSGTQLSVL.

The chain employs TRBV7-9 and TRBJ1-1; D remains unclear. Between the trimmed V and J ends, which lost 6 bases and 3 bases, there was a span of 17 bases. Germline assignment: CDR1 SEHNR and CDR2 FQNEAQ (reference sequence). The CDR3 covers 15 residues. The CDR3 nucleotides are TGTGCCAGCAGAGAAGGACGCTCGACGGACACTGAAGCTTTCTTT. Its translation: CASREGRSTDTEAFF.

The V call is TRBV27, the J call TRBJ2-7; no definite D call. Germline CDR1 is MNHEY and CDR2 is SMNVEV (reference sequence). The CDR3 runs 16 residues. V shed 5 bases and J shed 0 bases, with 17 bases lying between them. The CDR3 sequence is CASSQTDTPYSYEQYF. The DNA of the CDR3 is TGTGCCAGCAGTCAGACCGACACCCCATACTCCTACGAGCAGTACTTC.

In its sample, this clone was seen once. This CDR3 is CASSVTGTGRWEEPRGAKNIQYF. CDR3 DNA sequence: TGTGCCAGCAGTGTCACCGGGACAGGGCGCTGGGAGGAACCTCGGGGTGCCAAAAACATTCAGTACTTC. The V and J genes are TRBV27 and TRBJ2-4; 9 bases fit TRBD1. Per germline, CDR1 MNHEY and CDR2 SMNVEV (reference sequence). The CDR3 length is 23 residues. The trim removed 5 bases at V and 1 base at J, leaving 27 bases unmatched.

This rearrangement joins TRBV7-9 to TRBJ1-5; D unresolved. CDR1 is SEHNR, CDR2 FQNEAQ, per germline (reference sequence). V was cut by 5 bases and J by 0 bases, with 14 bases left in between. This CDR3 is built from 16 residues. CDR3 in DNA: TGTGCCAGCAGCCCCTCAGGTGTCTCTAGCAATCAGCCCCAGCATTTT. It encodes CASSPSGVSSNQPQHF.